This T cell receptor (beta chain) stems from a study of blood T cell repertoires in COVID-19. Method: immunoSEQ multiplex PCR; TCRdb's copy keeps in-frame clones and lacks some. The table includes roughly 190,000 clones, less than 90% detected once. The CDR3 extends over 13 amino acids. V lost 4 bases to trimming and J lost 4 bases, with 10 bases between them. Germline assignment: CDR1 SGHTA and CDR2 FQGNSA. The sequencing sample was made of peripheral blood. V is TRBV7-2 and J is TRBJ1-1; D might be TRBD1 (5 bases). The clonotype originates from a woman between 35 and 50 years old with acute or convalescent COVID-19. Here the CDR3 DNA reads TGTGCCAGCAGCTCGGCGACAGTCACTGAAGCTTTCTTT. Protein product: CASSSATVTEAFF.